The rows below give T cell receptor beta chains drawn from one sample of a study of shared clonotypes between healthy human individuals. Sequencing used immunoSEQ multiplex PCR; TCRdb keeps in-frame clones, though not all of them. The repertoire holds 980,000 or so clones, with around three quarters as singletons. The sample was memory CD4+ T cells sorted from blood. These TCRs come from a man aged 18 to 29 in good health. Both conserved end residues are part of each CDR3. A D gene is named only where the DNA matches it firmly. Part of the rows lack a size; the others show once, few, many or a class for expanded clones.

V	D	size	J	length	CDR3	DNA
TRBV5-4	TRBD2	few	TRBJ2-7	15	CASSFPGVAGNEQYF	TGTGCCAGCAGCTTTCCGGGGGTAGCGGGAAATGAGCAGTACTTC
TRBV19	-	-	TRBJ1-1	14	CASSMVRGRTEAFF	TGTGCCAGTAGTATGGTCCGGGGTAGAACTGAAGCTTTCTTT
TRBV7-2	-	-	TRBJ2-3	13	CASSLSIGDTQYF	TGTGCCAGCAGCTTATCCATCGGAGATACGCAGTATTTT
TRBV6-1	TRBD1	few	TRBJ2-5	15	CASSSQGLGKETQYF	TGTGCCAGCAGCTCACAGGGGTTAGGGAAAGAGACCCAGTACTTC
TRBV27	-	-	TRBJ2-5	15	CASSFRTVYQETQYF	TGTGCCAGCAGTTTTCGGACGGTGTACCAAGAGACCCAGTACTTC
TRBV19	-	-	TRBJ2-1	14	CTSSIDGSYNEQFF	TGTACCAGTAGTATCGACGGGTCCTACAATGAGCAGTTCTTC
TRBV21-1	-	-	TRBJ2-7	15	CASSTIATLSYEQYF	TGTGCCAGCAGCACAATAGCGACGCTCTCCTACGAGCAGTACTTC
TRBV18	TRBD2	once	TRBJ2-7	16	CASSPSGLAGAYEQYF	TGTGCCAGCTCACCAAGCGGTCTAGCGGGTGCCTACGAGCAGTACTTC
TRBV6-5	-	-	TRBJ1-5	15	CASSLTQGGNQPQHF	TGTGCCAGCAGCCTTACACAGGGAGGCAATCAGCCCCAGCATTTT
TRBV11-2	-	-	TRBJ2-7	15	CASRRPGTVSYEQYF	TGTGCCAGCAGGCGACCCGGGACGGTCTCCTACGAGCAGTACTTC
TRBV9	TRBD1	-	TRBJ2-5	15	CASSWAGGIQETQYF	TGTGCCAGCAGTTGGGCAGGGGGAATCCAAGAGACCCAGTACTTC
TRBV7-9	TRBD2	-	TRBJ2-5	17	CASSLLGKREERETQYF	TGTGCCAGCAGCTTACTGGGAAAGCGGGAGGAAAGGGAGACCCAGTACTTC
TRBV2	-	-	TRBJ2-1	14	CASMQLKAYNEQFF	TGTGCCAGCATGCAGCTTAAGGCCTACAATGAGCAGTTCTTC
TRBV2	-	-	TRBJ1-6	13	CASSESGDSPLHF	TGTGCCAGCAGTGAGAGCGGGGATTCACCCCTCCACTTT
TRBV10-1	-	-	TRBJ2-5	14	CASSPDVASETQYF	TGCGCCAGCAGTCCTGACGTTGCATCGGAGACCCAGTACTTC
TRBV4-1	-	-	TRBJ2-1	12	CASSQEAREQFF	TGCGCCAGCAGCCAAGAAGCCCGTGAGCAGTTCTTC
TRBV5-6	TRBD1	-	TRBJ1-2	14	CASGPGQGDYGYTF	TGTGCCAGCGGGCCGGGACAGGGAGACTATGGCTACACCTTC
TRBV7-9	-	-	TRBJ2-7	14	CASSAAISISEQYF	TGTGCCAGCAGCGCTGCGATTAGTATCTCCGAGCAGTACTTC
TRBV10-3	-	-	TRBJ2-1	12	CAISGGSQEQFF	TGTGCCATCAGTGGGGGATCTCAAGAGCAGTTCTTC
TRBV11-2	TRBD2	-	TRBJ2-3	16	CASSFSGRLPTDTQYF	TGTGCCAGCAGTTTTAGCGGGAGGCTACCTACAGATACGCAGTATTTT
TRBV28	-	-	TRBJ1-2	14	CASSLTTVNYGYTF	TGTGCCAGCAGTTTGACAACAGTTAACTATGGCTACACCTTC
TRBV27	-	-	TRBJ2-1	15	CASLKPGGVGNEQFF	TGTGCCAGCCTAAAGCCGGGGGGCGTCGGCAATGAGCAGTTCTTC
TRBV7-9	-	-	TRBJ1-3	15	CASSRTESSGNTIYF	TGTGCCAGCAGCCGGACAGAAAGCTCTGGAAACACCATATATTTT
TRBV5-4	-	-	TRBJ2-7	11	CASTLGNEQYF	TGTGCCAGCACTCTTGGAAACGAGCAGTACTTC
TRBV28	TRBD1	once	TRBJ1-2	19	CASIPSPGTADAGGDGYTF	TGTGCCAGCATCCCGTCCCCCGGGACAGCCGATGCGGGGGGCGATGGCTACACCTTC
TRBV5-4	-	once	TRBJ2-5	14	CASSLGSQTETQYF	TGTGCCAGCAGCTTGGGATCCCAGACGGAGACCCAGTACTTC
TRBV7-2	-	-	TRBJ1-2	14	CASSVFFQGNGYTF	TGTGCCAGCAGCGTATTCTTCCAGGGAAATGGCTACACCTTC
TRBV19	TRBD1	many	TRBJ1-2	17	CASSIPLRGQGIYGYTF	TGTGCCAGTAGTATACCCCTCCGAGGACAGGGTATCTATGGCTACACCTTC
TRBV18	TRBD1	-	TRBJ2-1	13	CASSQDRDHEQFF	TGTGCCAGCTCTCAAGACAGGGACCATGAGCAGTTCTTC
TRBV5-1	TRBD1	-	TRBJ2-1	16	CASSLLRGQGGSEQFF	TGCGCCAGCAGCTTGCTTCGGGGACAGGGTGGTTCTGAGCAGTTCTTC
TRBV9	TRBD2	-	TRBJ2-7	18	CASSNHGLAGSRRCEQYF	TGTGCCAGCAGCAACCACGGACTAGCGGGATCTCGACGGTGCGAGCAGTACTTC
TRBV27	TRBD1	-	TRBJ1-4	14	CASRLGTGNEKLFF	TGTGCCAGCCGTCTCGGGACAGGGAATGAAAAACTGTTTTTT
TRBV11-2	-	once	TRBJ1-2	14	CASSSDRSLYGYTF	TGTGCCAGCAGCTCTGACAGGTCCCTCTATGGCTACACCTTC
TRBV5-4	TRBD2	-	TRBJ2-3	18	CASSPGTSGRGLTDTQYF	TGTGCCAGCAGCCCCGGGACTAGCGGGAGAGGGTTAACAGATACGCAGTATTTT
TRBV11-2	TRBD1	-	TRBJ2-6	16	CASSLTGSSGANVLTF	TGTGCCAGCAGCTTGACAGGGAGCTCTGGGGCCAACGTCCTGACTTTC
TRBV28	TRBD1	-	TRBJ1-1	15	CASSSPTGRNTEAFF	TGTGCCAGCAGTTCCCCGACAGGGCGGAACACTGAAGCTTTCTTT
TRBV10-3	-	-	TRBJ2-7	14	CAVEEGANAYEQYF	TGTGCCGTGGAGGAGGGGGCCAACGCCTACGAGCAGTACTTC
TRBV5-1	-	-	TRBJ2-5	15	CASSLGRAIQETQYF	TGCGCCAGCAGCTTGGGCAGGGCGATACAAGAGACCCAGTACTTC
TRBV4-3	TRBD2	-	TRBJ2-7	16	CASSLAIGTSGYEQYF	TGCGCCAGCAGCCTCGCGATCGGGACTAGCGGGTACGAGCAGTACTTC
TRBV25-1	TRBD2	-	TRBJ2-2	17	CASSEDHGRANTGELFF	TGTGCCAGCAGTGAAGACCACGGGAGGGCAAACACCGGGGAGCTGTTTTTT
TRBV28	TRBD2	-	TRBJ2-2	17	CASTFSGTSGFTGELFF	TGTGCCAGCACCTTTTCGGGGACTAGCGGTTTCACCGGGGAGCTGTTTTTT
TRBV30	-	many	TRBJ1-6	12	CAWSTEHSPLHF	TGTGCCTGGAGTACCGAACATTCACCCCTCCACTTT
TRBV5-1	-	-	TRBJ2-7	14	CASSLEGGSYEQYF	TGCGCCAGCAGCTTGGAAGGCGGGTCCTACGAGCAGTACTTC
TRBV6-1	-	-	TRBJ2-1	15	CASSVGGLSYNEQFF	TGTGCCAGCAGTGTGGGGGGTCTGAGCTACAATGAGCAGTTCTTC
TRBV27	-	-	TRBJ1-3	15	CASSLTGASGNTIYF	TGTGCCAGCAGCTTGACAGGCGCCTCTGGAAACACCATATATTTT
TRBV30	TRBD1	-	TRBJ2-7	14	CAWALGDRYYEQYF	TGTGCCTGGGCCTTGGGGGACAGATACTACGAGCAGTACTTC